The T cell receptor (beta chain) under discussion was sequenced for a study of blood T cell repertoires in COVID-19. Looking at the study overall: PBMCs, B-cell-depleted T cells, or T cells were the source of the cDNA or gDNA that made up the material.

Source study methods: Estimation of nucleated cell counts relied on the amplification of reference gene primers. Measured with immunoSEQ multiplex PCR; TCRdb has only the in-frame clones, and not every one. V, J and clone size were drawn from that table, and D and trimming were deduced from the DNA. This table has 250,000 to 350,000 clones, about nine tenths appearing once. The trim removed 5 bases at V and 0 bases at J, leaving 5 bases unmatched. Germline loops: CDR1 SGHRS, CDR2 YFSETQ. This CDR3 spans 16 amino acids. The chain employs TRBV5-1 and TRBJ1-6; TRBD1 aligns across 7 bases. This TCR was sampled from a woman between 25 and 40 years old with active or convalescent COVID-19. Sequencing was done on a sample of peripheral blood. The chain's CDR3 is CASSQQGSSYNSPLHF. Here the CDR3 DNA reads TGCGCCAGCAGTCAACAGGGGAGCTCCTATAATTCACCCCTCCACTTT.